A selection of T cell receptor beta chains follows, all from one sample in a study of blood T cell repertoires in COVID-19. The repertoire was sequenced with immunoSEQ multiplex PCR; TCRdb's copy has only in-frame clones and lacks some. This table has approximately 300,000 clones, just over 85% appearing once. Sequencing was carried out using PBMCs or T cells enriched from blood (not recorded which). The origin of the receptors is a woman aged 18-29 years who had recovered from COVID-19. The CDR3 runs from the conserved cysteine through the conserved F or W.

J	V	CDR3
TRBJ2-1	TRBV11-2	CASSLRNSPYNEQFF
TRBJ1-1	TRBV5-1	CASSREARVENTEAFF
TRBJ2-7	TRBV6-2/TRBV6-3	CASSYGQGINEQYF
TRBJ1-2	TRBV28	CASSPGQGAVYGYTF
TRBJ2-2	TRBV27	CASSLRGRPGELFF
TRBJ2-3	TRBV11-3	CASSLGGTLADTQYF
TRBJ2-2	TRBV7-8	CASSFRRLAGRTGELFF
TRBJ2-5	TRBV2	CASSGTSGAQETQYF
TRBJ1-5	TRBV6-4	CASSEQQGAQPQHF
TRBJ2-1	TRBV27	CASSLGTGVYNEQFF
TRBJ2-1	TRBV18	CASSPSSGGPRGNEQFF
TRBJ1-3	TRBV9	CASSVGAGPRTGNTIYF
TRBJ1-6	TRBV11-1	CASKRTGRNSPLHF
TRBJ2-7	TRBV3-1/TRBV3-2	CASRLGLAGPYEQYF
TRBJ2-1	TRBV9	CASSRPWVRGISQQFF
TRBJ2-1	TRBV7-2	CASSLTSWDSTYNEQFF
TRBJ2-1	TRBV19	CASSRGEAYNEQFF
TRBJ1-3	TRBV5-4	CASSLKNPSSGNTIYF
TRBJ2-7	TRBV5-1	CASSSQGAGYEQYF
TRBJ2-5	TRBV18	CASSPPVSGQETQYF
TRBJ2-1	TRBV5-1	CASSLAGGGQFF
TRBJ2-1	TRBV3-1/TRBV3-2	CASSRGSGISNEQFF
TRBJ1-2	TRBV7-9	CASSRPGTGGSGYGYTF
TRBJ2-1	TRBV11-2	CASSFRLAGSSYNEQFF
TRBJ1-1	TRBV19	CASSIVENTEAFF
TRBJ1-5	TRBV27	CASKAQGVNQPQHF
TRBJ1-4	TRBV28	CASSIPPGQGGEKLFF
TRBJ2-1	TRBV7-8	CASSLRTSGAGLEQFF
TRBJ1-2	TRBV18	CASSHGQGDSYGYTF
TRBJ1-1	TRBV10-3	CAISAGQGAEAFF
TRBJ2-5	TRBV7-9	CASSLRTSGGQETQYF
TRBJ2-1	TRBV7-9	CASSLEGGVGEQFF
TRBJ1-5	TRBV4-1	CASSFRQGLSNQPQHF
TRBJ1-1	TRBV10-3	CAISQDRNTEAFF
TRBJ1-1	TRBV5-1	CASSSRGLGTEAFF
TRBJ1-1	TRBV30	CAWSRGFNTEAFF
TRBJ2-1	TRBV5-1	CASSIGLAGGNSEQFF
TRBJ1-5	TRBV24-1	CATSTGNNQPQHF
TRBJ2-7	TRBV25-1	CASSRGSYEQYF
TRBJ1-2	TRBV30	CAWSRQGAFIYGYTF
TRBJ1-6	TRBV28	CASSILNSPLHF
TRBJ2-3	TRBV5-6	CASSLVMRYDTQYF
TRBJ1-4	TRBV4-2	CASSQEPQGQGASTNEKLFF
TRBJ1-2	TRBV5-6	CASSLGQSYGYTF
TRBJ2-1	TRBV5-1	CASSLATSGSYNEQFF
TRBJ2-7	TRBV9	CASSEGSGPSSYEQYF
TRBJ2-5	TRBV9	CASSVGAGARETQYF
TRBJ1-2	TRBV6-6	CASSYARDYGYTF
TRBJ2-2	TRBV7-9	CASSIAGGLNTGELFF
TRBJ2-2	TRBV11-1	CASRSEAGELFF
TRBJ2-7	TRBV28	CASSYDRASEQYF
TRBJ1-2	TRBV10-3	CAISGGQGYGYTF
TRBJ1-1	TRBV27	CASSLQGADEAFF